The rows below give T cell receptor beta chains drawn from one sample of a study of blood T cell repertoires in COVID-19. Libraries were prepared by immunoSEQ multiplex PCR; TCRdb keeps only in-frame clonotypes and omits some of them. The sample has under 200,000 clones, approximately 84% seen once. Sequenced input: peripheral blood. Receptors were obtained from a man aged 18 to 30 with active or convalescent COVID-19. The CDR3 runs from the conserved cysteine through the conserved F or W. A D gene is named only where the DNA matches it firmly. Clone size is given for some rows only: seen once, a few or many times, or a class if the clone is expanded.

size | length | D | J | V | CDR3 | DNA
NA | 13 | TRBD1 | TRBJ1-3 | TRBV24-1 | CASQGATGNTIYF | TGTGCCAGCCAGGGGGCGACTGGAAACACCATATATTTT
NA | 14 | TRBD1 | TRBJ2-7 | TRBV6-5 | CASTDRGHSYEQYF | TGTGCCAGCACGGACAGGGGACACTCCTACGAGCAGTACTTC
once | 15 | TRBD1 | TRBJ2-2 | TRBV7-7 | CASSPGGADTGELFF | TGTGCCAGCAGTCCAGGGGGAGCGGACACCGGGGAGCTGTTTTTT
once | 15 | TRBD1 | TRBJ2-7 | TRBV18 | CASSPGTGTNYEQYF | TGTGCCAGCTCACCAGGGACAGGGACCAACTACGAGCAGTACTTC
NA | 16 | TRBD1 | TRBJ1-5 | TRBV19 | CASSPRTGANNQPQHF | TGTGCCAGTAGTCCCCGGACAGGGGCGAATAATCAGCCCCAGCATTTT
NA | 14 | NA | TRBJ2-2 | TRBV10-3 | CAISYRELSGELFF | TGTGCCATCAGTTACAGGGAGTTATCGGGGGAGCTGTTTTTT
NA | 15 | NA | TRBJ1-1 | TRBV18 | CASSPSARGNTEAFF | TGTGCCAGCTCACCATCGGCCAGGGGCAACACTGAAGCTTTCTTT
NA | 12 | NA | TRBJ2-3 | TRBV13 | CASSLGADTQYF | TGTGCCAGCAGCTTAGGGGCCGATACGCAGTATTTT
NA | 14 | TRBD2 | TRBJ2-5 | TRBV3-1/TRBV3-2 | CASSQVQAGKTQYF | TGTGCCAGCAGCCAAGTCCAAGCGGGGAAGACCCAGTACTTC
NA | 15 | NA | TRBJ1-5 | TRBV5-6 | CASSFSPVSNQPQHF | TGTGCCAGCAGTTTTAGCCCAGTTAGCAATCAGCCCCAGCATTTT
NA | 14 | NA | TRBJ1-2 | TRBV5-4 | CASSGGIPNYGYTF | TGTGCCAGCAGCGGCGGGATACCGAACTATGGCTACACCTTC
once | 17 | TRBD1 | TRBJ2-2 | TRBV27 | CASRHSGQGAVTGELFF | TGTGCCAGCAGGCATTCGGGACAGGGGGCAGTCACCGGGGAGCTGTTTTTT
NA | 15 | TRBD1 | TRBJ1-2 | TRBV7-2 | CASSPGGGGNYGYTF | TGTGCCAGCAGCCCAGGAGGGGGCGGGAACTATGGCTACACCTTC
few | 14 | TRBD2 | TRBJ2-7 | TRBV11-2 | CASSLREDSYEQYF | TGTGCCAGCAGCTTACGGGAGGACTCCTACGAGCAGTACTTC
once | 14 | NA | TRBJ2-3 | TRBV9 | CASSGGQLADTQYF | TGTGCCAGCAGCGGAGGACAGCTCGCAGATACGCAGTATTTT
NA | 18 | TRBD1 | TRBJ2-2 | TRBV7-3 | CASSLGIRGQGLSGELFF | TGTGCCAGCAGCTTGGGAATTCGGGGACAGGGGCTGTCCGGGGAGCTGTTTTTT
NA | 15 | NA | TRBJ2-3 | TRBV29-1 | CSVDPPRARADTQYF | TGCAGCGTTGACCCACCGCGGGCCCGGGCAGATACGCAGTATTTT
NA | 13 | NA | TRBJ2-7 | TRBV30 | CAWIEIGENEQYF | TGTGCCTGGATCGAAATCGGGGAGAACGAGCAGTACTTC
NA | 13 | NA | TRBJ2-2 | TRBV5-1 | CASSPRGTGELFF | TGCGCCAGCAGCCCCCGAGGCACCGGGGAGCTGTTTTTT
NA | 15 | NA | TRBJ1-6 | TRBV27 | CASSLSRVSNSPLHF | TGTGCCAGCAGTTTATCGCGCGTCTCGAATTCACCCCTCCACTTT
NA | 16 | TRBD1 | TRBJ2-7 | TRBV4-3 | CASSQAFGTGGYEQYF | TGCGCCAGCAGCCAGGCTTTCGGGACAGGGGGCTACGAGCAGTACTTC
NA | 13 | NA | TRBJ1-1 | TRBV14 | CASSQQGDTEAFF | TGTGCCAGCAGCCAACAAGGGGACACTGAAGCTTTCTTT
few | 13 | NA | TRBJ1-6 | TRBV27 | CASSGGGTRPLHF | TGTGCCAGCAGTGGGGGAGGTACGAGACCCCTCCACTTT
NA | 13 | NA | TRBJ1-1 | TRBV28 | CASSFQGPTEAFF | TGTGCCAGCAGTTTCCAGGGTCCTACTGAAGCTTTCTTT
once | 18 | NA | TRBJ1-2 | TRBV4-1 | CASSRTAGEAIGNYGYTF | TGCGCCAGCAGCCGAACGGCAGGGGAAGCAATCGGCAACTATGGCTACACCTTC
NA | 13 | NA | TRBJ1-2 | TRBV2 | CASSEGSNYGYTF | TGTGCCAGCAGTGAGGGGAGCAACTATGGCTACACCTTC
NA | 16 | TRBD2 | TRBJ2-3 | TRBV7-9 | CASSQGLAGRTDTQYF | TGTGCCAGCAGCCAGGGACTAGCGGGGCGCACAGATACGCAGTATTTT
NA | 17 | TRBD1 | TRBJ2-3 | TRBV7-2 | CASSGDRQGQSTDTQYF | TGTGCCAGCAGCGGAGACCGACAGGGCCAGAGCACAGATACGCAGTATTTT
NA | 14 | TRBD1 | TRBJ1-1 | TRBV5-6 | CASSLGQGAREAFF | TGTGCCAGCAGCTTGGGACAGGGGGCGCGAGAAGCTTTCTTT
NA | 15 | TRBD1 | TRBJ2-7 | TRBV5-1 | CASSFRGRGPDEQYF | TGCGCCAGCAGCTTCAGGGGCAGGGGGCCGGACGAGCAGTACTTC
NA | 17 | TRBD1 | TRBJ1-3 | TRBV19 | CASAHGTGRTLENTIYF | TGTGCCAGTGCCCACGGGACAGGGAGGACTCTGGAAAACACCATATATTTT
NA | 13 | NA | TRBJ2-7 | TRBV7-6 | CASSQGPQTAGYF | TGTGCCAGCAGCCAAGGGCCCCAGACAGCTGGGTACTTC
NA | 15 | TRBD2 | TRBJ2-5 | TRBV5-4 | CASSLESGRSETQYF | TGTGCCAGCAGCTTGGAGAGCGGGAGGTCAGAGACCCAGTACTTC
NA | 17 | TRBD1 | TRBJ1-1 | TRBV9 | CASSVEPNRGLDTEAFF | TGTGCCAGCAGCGTAGAGCCCAACAGGGGACTAGACACTGAAGCTTTCTTT
NA | 15 | NA | TRBJ2-1 | TRBV25-1 | CASSRVKGDYNEQFF | TGTGCCAGCAGTCGTGTGAAGGGGGATTACAATGAGCAGTTCTTC
once | 12 | NA | TRBJ1-5 | TRBV6-5 | CASRDTNQPQHF | TGTGCCAGCCGGGACACCAATCAGCCCCAGCATTTT
once | 17 | TRBD2 | TRBJ2-2 | TRBV6-6 | CASSPLAGVSNTGELFF | TGTGCCAGCAGTCCTCTAGCGGGGGTATCGAACACCGGGGAGCTGTTTTTT
NA | 11 | NA | TRBJ1-4 | TRBV20-1 | CGGSWGEKLFF | TGCGGGGGGAGTTGGGGTGAAAAACTGTTTTTT
NA | 14 | TRBD1 | TRBJ1-1 | TRBV5-1 | CASSPDRARTEAFF | TGCGCCAGCAGCCCGGACAGGGCTCGGACTGAAGCTTTCTTT
NA | 14 | NA | TRBJ1-1 | TRBV6-4 | CASSDSRRGAEAFF | TGTGCCAGCAGTGACTCGCGCAGGGGAGCTGAAGCTTTCTTT
NA | 15 | NA | TRBJ1-5 | TRBV28 | CASKAQTGSNQPQHF | TGTGCCAGCAAGGCACAGACGGGGAGCAATCAGCCCCAGCATTTT
NA | 14 | NA | TRBJ1-1 | TRBV9 | CASSVEGVNTEAFF | TGTGCCAGCAGCGTAGAGGGGGTGAACACTGAAGCTTTCTTT
once | 16 | TRBD2 | TRBJ2-3 | TRBV4-3 | CASSQEGRLAYDTQYF | TGCGCCAGCAGCCAAGAAGGGCGACTAGCGTACGATACGCAGTATTTT
NA | 15 | NA | TRBJ1-5 | TRBV11-2 | CASSLGHNSNQPQHF | TGTGCCAGCAGCTTAGGACATAATAGCAATCAGCCCCAGCATTTT
NA | 14 | NA | TRBJ1-3 | TRBV5-1 | CASSLEPSGNTIYF | TGCGCCAGCAGCTTGGAGCCTTCTGGAAACACCATATATTTT
NA | 16 | TRBD1 | TRBJ1-5 | TRBV12-5 | CASGSDRGLSNQPQHF | TGTGCTAGTGGTTCAGACAGGGGTCTTAGCAATCAGCCCCAGCATTTT
few | 16 | TRBD2 | TRBJ2-7 | TRBV14 | CASSLGLAGGGYEQYF | TGTGCCAGCAGCCTGGGACTAGCGGGAGGAGGTTACGAGCAGTACTTC
NA | 12 | NA | TRBJ1-2 | TRBV7-9 | CASRTFSVGYTF | TGTGCCAGCAGAACATTCTCCGTTGGCTACACCTTC
NA | 15 | NA | TRBJ1-2 | TRBV27 | CASRRGGRGNYGYTF | TGTGCCAGCAGGCGGGGAGGACGTGGGAACTATGGCTACACCTTC
once | 15 | TRBD1 | TRBJ1-2 | TRBV29-1 | CSVGGTGGTIYGYTF | TGCAGCGTGGGGGGAACAGGGGGCACAATCTATGGCTACACCTTC